This T cell receptor beta chain was sequenced during a study of Ad26.COV2.S vaccination and SARS-CoV-2 variants. Points from the study as a whole: While placebo recipients had lower spike-specific TCR breadth, vaccine recipients had more. Vaccinees reportedly had broad spike-specific CD8+ and CD4+ T cell responses.

TCRdb's copy holds only in-frame clones and misses some; the assay was immunoSEQ multiplex PCR. The table lists a few hundred thousand clones, roughly 90% of them singletons. This clone showed up just a few times. Its antigen is not identified. Treatment defined: 19 received Ad26.COV2.S at low or high dose, single or two shots; 5 received placebo; per-sample allocation not given. Following the first vaccine or placebo injection, samples were taken on day 63. Based in Boston, the donor was an adult of 18-55 years. V lost 3 bases to trimming and J lost 8 bases; unmatched junction nucleotides: 6. This CDR3 comprises 15 residues. The germline CDR1 and CDR2 sequences are KGHSH and LQKENI.

The material sequenced was peripheral blood, taken in a trial of Ad26.COV2.S vaccine versus placebo. This sequence originates from a person between 18 and 65 years old who received the Ad26.COV2.S COVID-19 vaccine or a placebo. The chain employs TRBV18 and TRBJ1-4, with TRBD1 matching 10 bases. CDR3 in DNA: TGTGCCAGCTCACCGTCGACAGGGGGCTCGGAAAAACTGTTTTTT. Residues: CASSPSTGGSEKLFF.